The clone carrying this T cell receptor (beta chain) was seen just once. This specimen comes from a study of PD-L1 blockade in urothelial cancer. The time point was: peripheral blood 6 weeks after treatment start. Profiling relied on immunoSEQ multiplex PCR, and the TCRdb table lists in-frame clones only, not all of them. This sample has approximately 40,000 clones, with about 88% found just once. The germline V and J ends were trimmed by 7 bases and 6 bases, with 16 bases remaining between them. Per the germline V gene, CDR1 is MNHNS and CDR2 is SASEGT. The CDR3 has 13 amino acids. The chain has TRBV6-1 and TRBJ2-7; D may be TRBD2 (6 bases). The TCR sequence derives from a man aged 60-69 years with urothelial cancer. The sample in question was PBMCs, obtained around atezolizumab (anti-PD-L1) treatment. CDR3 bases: TGTGCCAGCATCTTACCCGTGGGGGGCGAGCAGTACTTC. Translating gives CASILPVGGEQYF.